The 20 T cell receptor beta chains below all came from one sample that was sequenced in a study of siplizumab effects on memory and regulatory T cells. Only in-frame clones appear in the TCRdb table, and some are missing; sequencing was by immunoSEQ multiplex PCR. This sample has 50,000 to 70,000 clones, with 90% to 98% found just once. Material: naive CD8+ T cells sorted from blood. The source of these receptors is a human donor in good health.

The CDR3 spells CASSLGREAFF. In DNA, the CDR3 is TGTGCCAGCAGTTTAGGCAGGGAGGCTTTCTTT. The rearrangement joins TRBV27 to TRBJ1-1; a weak D match, TRBD1 (5 bases). Trimming cost V 2 bases and J 11 bases, with 9 bases left between them. The CDR3 contains 11 residues. CDR1 is MNHEY, CDR2 SMNVEV, per germline (reference sequence).

This clone was picked up one time. CDR3: CASSQARAGTEAFF. The CDR3 DNA follows: TGTGCCAGCAGCCAAGCCAGGGCGGGCACTGAAGCTTTCTTT. The chain couples TRBV14 to TRBJ1-1; tentative D call: TRBD1 (5 bases). The V and J ends lost 1 base and 4 bases respectively, with 10 bases between them. The CDR3 covers 14 residues. Per germline, CDR1 SGHDN and CDR2 FVKESK.

V usage is TRBV4-2 and J usage is TRBJ2-3; D is uncertain. This CDR3 spans 13 amino acids. The V end was cut by 0 bases, the J end by 2 bases, with 3 bases between. Per germline, CDR1 LGHNA and CDR2 YNFKEQ. CDR3: CASSQDPTDTQYF. CDR3 DNA: TGTGCCAGCAGCCAAGATCCCACAGATACGCAGTATTTT.

V and J are TRBV13 and TRBJ1-1, with D maybe TRBD1 (5 bases). The CDR3 is made up of 14 amino acids. V lost 10 bases and J lost 4, with 19 bases in between. Per germline, CDR1 PRHDT and CDR2 FYEKMQ (reference sequence). CDR3 coding DNA: TGTGCCACCTGGGAGGGGTCCATTGGCACTGAAGCTTTCTTT. As protein: CATWEGSIGTEAFF.

The chain has TRBV19 and TRBJ2-2; 10 bases are shared with TRBD1. V lost 5 bases and J lost 6; bases outside the gene matches: 9. This CDR3 spans 16 amino acids. Germline loops: CDR1 LNHDA, CDR2 SQIVND (reference sequence). CDR3 protein: CASSLMTGGASGELFF. The CDR3 bases are TGTGCCAGTAGTCTAATGACAGGGGGCGCATCCGGGGAGCTGTTTTTT.

In nucleotides, the CDR3 is TGTGCCAGCAGCCCAGGGATAGCGCTAGGGAATGAGCAGTTCTTC. Its translation: CASSPGIALGNEQFF. The chain is built from TRBV7-6 and TRBJ2-1; the D gene could be TRBD1 or TRBD2 (5 bases each). The CDR3 runs to 15 residues. Germline V gene sequence: CDR1 SGHVS, CDR2 FNYEAQ. Trimming pared 5 bases from V and 7 bases from J, leaving 18 bases between.

This chain connects TRBV9 to TRBJ2-7; D perhaps matches TRBD1 (6 bases). CDR3 length: 14 amino acids. V lost 1 base, J lost 5 bases, and 13 bases lay in between. Germline V CDR1 and CDR2: SGDLS, YYNGEE. CDR3 loop: CASSVSGGRDEQYF. The CDR3 DNA is TGTGCCAGCAGCGTAAGTGGGGGCAGGGACGAGCAGTACTTC.

V and J are TRBV15 and TRBJ1-4, with D uncertain. The CDR3 covers 12 residues. Germline lookup yields CDR1 LNHNV and CDR2 YYDKDF (reference sequence). Between the trimmed V and J ends, which lost 1 base and 8 bases, there was a span of 5 bases. The CDR3 spells CATSRGSEKLFF. The CDR3, as DNA: TGTGCCACCAGCAGAGGTTCCGAAAAACTGTTTTTT.

This chain joins TRBV7-9 and TRBJ2-7, with D tentatively TRBD2 (5 bases). CDR1 SEHNR and CDR2 FQNEAQ come from the germline V gene (reference sequence). V was pared by 7 bases and J by 10 bases, with 14 bases between. CDR3 size: 11 residues. The CDR3 nucleotides read TGTGCCAGCACCCTCTCCGGGGAACAGTACTTC. Encoded protein: CASTLSGEQYF. The whole variable domain, filled in from reference TRBV7-9 and TRBJ2-7, reads DTGVSQNPRHKITKRGQNVTFRCDPISEHNRLYWYRQTLGQGPEFLTYFQNEAQLEKSRLLSDRFSAERPKGSFSTLEIQRTEQGDSAMYLCASTLSGEQYFGPGTRLTVT.

The rearrangement joins TRBV7-9 to TRBJ1-2; no reliable D call. The CDR3 has 14 residues. With 1 base removed from V and 3 bases from J, the gap between germline ends came to 9 bases. Germline assignment: CDR1 SEHNR and CDR2 FQNEAQ (reference sequence). CDR3 region: CASSLVADDYGYTF. In nucleotides, the CDR3 is TGTGCCAGCAGCTTAGTTGCAGACGACTATGGCTACACCTTC.

The CDR3 region has the DNA TGTGCCAGCAGCCACCCGGGACAGGATCCCTACGAGCAGTACTTC. Translated: CASSHPGQDPYEQYF. The chain has TRBV14 and TRBJ2-5, with 8 bases that match TRBD1. The J call may not be correct, given that the DNA end is closer to TRBJ2-7. CDR1 SGHDN and CDR2 FVKESK come from the germline V gene. The CDR3 consists of 15 residues.

Here the CDR3 DNA reads TGTGCCAGTAGGGGACCTACCGGGGAGCTGTTTTTT. As protein: CASRGPTGELFF. The chain links TRBV19 to TRBJ2-2; perhaps D is TRBD1 or TRBD2 (5 bases each). V dropped 6 bases and J dropped 5 bases, with 7 bases sitting between them. CDR1 is LNHDA and CDR2 is SQIVND in the germline V gene (reference sequence). The CDR3 has 12 residues.

CDR3 DNA sequence: TGTGCCAGCAGCGCCTCGGGAGGGCCTAACTATGGCTACACCTTC. Translating it yields CASSASGGPNYGYTF. The rearrangement uses TRBV9 and TRBJ1-2; the D is unclear. Germline assignment: CDR1 SGDLS and CDR2 YYNGEE. The CDR3 spans 15 residues. V was cut by 3 bases and J by 0 bases, with 12 bases left in between.

This sequence joins TRBV4-1 and TRBJ2-7, with 7 bases aligning to TRBD1. Trimming took 4 bases from V and 7 from J; bases not matched to a gene: 7. This CDR3 contains 13 residues. Germline CDR1 is MGHRA and CDR2 is YSYEKL. The CDR3 DNA reads TGCGCCAGCAGCCCCATACAGGGGCGGGAGCAGTACTTC. As protein: CASSPIQGREQYF.

The chain links TRBV5-6 to TRBJ2-3; 10 bases match TRBD2. The CDR3 length is 14 residues. The J segment lost 3 bases and the V segment lost 10 bases, leaving 8 bases of the junction unmatched. The germline gives CDR1 SGHDT, CDR2 YYEEEE. The DNA for the CDR3 is TGTGCCTCGAGAGCGGGGGGGCGGACAGATACGCAGTATTTT. Its protein is CASRAGGRTDTQYF.

The chain joins TRBV2 to TRBJ1-2, with a possible D match to TRBD1 (5 bases). Germline V gene sequence: CDR1 SNHLY, CDR2 FYNNEI. V lost 6 bases, J lost 4 bases, and 15 bases lay in between. This CDR3 is built from 14 residues. CDR3 bases: TGTGCCAGCAGCCCAGGGTTTTCTGCCTATGGCTACACCTTC. Translation: CASSPGFSAYGYTF. The full variable domain, in which reference TRBV2 and TRBJ1-2 provide the parts outside the CDR3, is EPEVTQTPSHQVTQMGQEVILRCVPISNHLYFYWYRQILGQKVEFLVSFYNNEISEKSEIFDDQFSVERPDGSNFTLKIRSTKLEDSAMYFCASSPGFSAYGYTFGSGTRLTVV.

The gene calls are TRBV27 and TRBJ1-3; 8 positions agree with TRBD1. CDR1 is MNHEY and CDR2 is SMNVEV in the germline V gene (reference sequence). The V segment lost 5 bases and the J segment 4 bases; nucleotides outside the gene matches: 4. CDR3 length: 14 residues. CDR3 amino acids: CASSDRDRGNTIYF. The DNA for the CDR3 is TGTGCCAGCAGTGATCGGGACAGGGGAAACACCATATATTTT.

The V call is TRBV5-5, the J call TRBJ1-1; D is perhaps TRBD1 (6 bases). Trimming pared 4 bases from V and 0 bases from J, leaving 10 bases between. Germline V lookup: CDR1 SGHKS, CDR2 YYEKEE (reference sequence). The CDR3 has 14 amino acids. CDR3: CASSLTGMNTEAFF. CDR3 DNA sequence: TGTGCCAGCAGCCTAACAGGGATGAACACTGAAGCTTTCTTT. Filled out from reference TRBV5-5 and TRBJ1-1, the complete variable domain reads DAGVTQSPTHLIKTRGQQVTLRCSPISGHKSVSWYQQVLGQGPQFIFQYYEKEERGRGNFPDRFSARQFPNYSSELNVNALLLGDSALYLCASSLTGMNTEAFFGQGTRLTVV.

The rearrangement links TRBV6-1 to TRBJ2-3; D is undetermined. Trimming took 3 bases from V and 2 from J, leaving 6 bases between them. In germline, CDR1 is MNHNS, CDR2 SASEGT. This CDR3 region has 13 residues. CDR3 sequence: CASSDGPTDTQYF. CDR3 nucleotides: TGTGCCAGCAGTGACGGACCCACAGATACGCAGTATTTT.

The sample holds a few counts of this clone. The V and J genes are TRBV19 and TRBJ1-1; D might be TRBD1 (5 bases). With 9 bases removed from V and 1 base from J, the gap between germline ends came to 12 bases. This CDR3 spans 13 amino acids. Germline V gene sequence: CDR1 LNHDA, CDR2 SQIVND (reference sequence). CDR3 sequence (DNA): TGTGCCAGCAGTTTGACAGAGAACACTGAAGCTTTCTTT. Translation: CASSLTENTEAFF.